Sequencing of this T cell receptor beta chain was carried out in a study of neurological immune-mediated disorders. One entry per CDR3 protein results from TCRdb running MiXCR on the 5' RACE reads. Of roughly 120,000 distinct CDR3 sequences listed, around 3% are singletons. Whole-study findings and limits: There was no clinical or MRI feature that was associated with the multiple sclerosis repertoire cluster.

This clonotype was counted many times. Its matching antigen is unknown. Deletions cut 6 bases from V and 10 bases from J, with 24 bases between. The CDR3 spans 14 residues. Germline CDR1 is DFQATT and CDR2 is SNEGSKA (reference sequence). The V and J genes are TRBV20-1 and TRBJ1-2; a weak D match, TRBD1 (6 bases). The specimen sequenced was PBMCs. The TCR was taken from a woman aged 25 to 39 with multiple sclerosis. The CDR3, as DNA: TGCAGTGCGAGACCGGGGGGCCCAGGGTTCGACTACACCTTC. Amino acid sequence: CSARPGGPGFDYTF.